Presented here are 12 T cell receptor beta chains from one specimen sequenced in a study of shared clonotypes between healthy human individuals (dated by TCRdb to the early 2020s). The library was produced with the immunoSEQ multiplex PCR assay. Here the immuneACCESS table is served through TCRdb, limited to in-frame sequences with V and J called. Missing clones are a known gap in these copies; in checked studies unresolved V genes cover under half, and the rest lacks a known reason. For this sample the table gives about 580,000 clones, of which 98% were detected only once. The top ten clones comprise approximately 0.33% of the sample. For the CD8 naive samples, CD45RO-negative cells were positively selected for CCR7, yielding a CD45RA+CCR7+ population from which TemRA cells were excluded. The sample was naive CD8+ T cells sorted from blood. Reading the label with the study, this specimen's cell subset or site is: CD45RA+CCR7+. The receptors were gathered from a man younger than 45 in good health.

J is TRBJ2-1 and V is TRBV11-2, with 7 bases aligning to TRBD2. The CDR3 is made up of 15 amino acids. The trim removed 6 bases at V and 8 bases at J, leaving 13 bases unmatched. CDR1 and CDR2 (germline): SGHAT, FQNNGV. CDR3 loop: CASRSRDYPFDEQFF. The CDR3 coding sequence is TGTGCCAGCAGATCCCGGGACTACCCTTTCGATGAGCAGTTCTTC. The full variable domain, completed using reference TRBV11-2 and TRBJ2-1, is EAGVAQSPRYKIIEKRQSVAFWCNPISGHATLYWYQQILGQGPKLLIQFQNNGVVDDSQLPKDRFSAERLKGVDSTLKIQPAKLEDSAVYLCASRSRDYPFDEQFFGPGTRLTVL.

This chain joins TRBV11-3 and TRBJ2-1; the D is unclear. V lost 0 bases and J lost 4, with 10 bases in between. Germline CDR1 is SGHNT and CDR2 is YENEEA. The CDR3 loop spans 15 amino acids. CDR3 DNA: TGTGCCAGCAGCTTAGATGTAGGTTCTTACAATGAGCAGTTCTTC. Its translation is CASSLDVGSYNEQFF.

The V and J genes are TRBV7-9 and TRBJ1-1, with D possibly TRBD1 on 6 matching bases. The CDR3 runs 15 residues. The V and J ends lost 2 bases and 2 bases respectively, with 12 bases between them. CDR1 is SEHNR, CDR2 FQNEAQ, per germline (reference sequence). The DNA of the CDR3 is TGTGCCAGCAGCTTAAAGGCACAGGGAAACACTGAAGCTTTCTTT. Amino acids: CASSLKAQGNTEAFF. Based on the CDR3 plus reference TRBV7-9 and TRBJ1-1, the full variable domain is DTGVSQNPRHKITKRGQNVTFRCDPISEHNRLYWYRQTLGQGPEFLTYFQNEAQLEKSRLLSDRFSAERPKGSFSTLEIQRTEQGDSAMYLCASSLKAQGNTEAFFGQGTRLTVV.

Only one count was recorded for this clone. The CDR3 DNA is TGCGCCAGCAGCCAAGATTCCCCGACGCTGGGGTCTTACGAGCAGTACTTC. Protein product: CASSQDSPTLGSYEQYF. The rearrangement links TRBV4-3 to TRBJ2-7; D remains ambiguous. Trimming shortened V by 0 bases and J by 4 bases, and 19 bases separated the two germline ends. CDR1 and CDR2 (germline): LGHNA, YSLEER. The CDR3 extends over 17 amino acids.

The chain joins TRBV15 to TRBJ1-4, with D possibly being TRBD1 (6 bases). Germline V lookup: CDR1 LNHNV, CDR2 YYDKDF (reference sequence). The CDR3 sequence is 15 residues long. Between the trimmed V and J ends, which lost 4 bases and 3 bases, there was a span of 12 bases. CDR3 bases: TGTGCCACCAGCACCACACAGGGATCTAATGAAAAACTGTTTTTT. It translates to CATSTTQGSNEKLFF.

The chain carries TRBV7-9 and TRBJ1-4, with 7 bases that match TRBD1. This CDR3 is built from 16 residues. Per the germline V gene, CDR1 is SEHNR and CDR2 is FQNEAQ (reference sequence). After removal of 2 bases from V and 3 bases from J, the junction contained 6 bases not matched to a gene. The CDR3 loop reads CASSLPRGRANEKLFF. The CDR3 region has the DNA TGTGCCAGCAGCTTACCCAGGGGGAGAGCTAATGAAAAACTGTTTTTT.

The chain employs TRBV29-1 and TRBJ2-3; TRBD2 aligns across 8 bases. Per the germline V gene, CDR1 is SQVTM and CDR2 is ANQGSEA. The CDR3 spans 14 residues. With 7 bases clipped from V and 4 bases from J, the junction kept 10 bases outside the gene matches. The DNA of the CDR3 is TGCAGCGGGAGCGGGAGAGTCCTTTCAGATACGCAGTATTTT. This sequence encodes CSGSGRVLSDTQYF.

This clone was counted once. The chain combines TRBV7-9 with TRBJ2-3; 10 nucleotides align to TRBD2. The J segment lost 5 bases and the V segment lost 3 bases, leaving 14 bases of the junction unmatched. The CDR3 is 18 residues long. Germline V gives CDR1 SEHNR, CDR2 FQNEAQ (reference sequence). Here the CDR3 reads CASSFRGSLAGEGDTQYF. CDR3 DNA: TGTGCCAGCAGCTTCAGGGGGTCCCTAGCGGGAGAGGGAGATACGCAGTATTTT. Using reference TRBV7-9 and TRBJ2-3 for the parts outside the CDR3, the full variable domain is DTGVSQNPRHKITKRGQNVTFRCDPISEHNRLYWYRQTLGQGPEFLTYFQNEAQLEKSRLLSDRFSAERPKGSFSTLEIQRTEQGDSAMYLCASSFRGSLAGEGDTQYFGPGTRLTVL.

This clone was picked up one time. This sequence joins TRBV27 and TRBJ2-7, with a tentative D call TRBD1 (6 bases). This CDR3 spans 15 amino acids. Trimming cost V 6 bases and J 3 bases, with 18 bases left between them. Germline V gives CDR1 MNHEY, CDR2 SMNVEV (reference sequence). CDR3: CASSQPGGHGYEQYF. CDR3 nucleotides: TGTGCCAGCAGCCAACCTGGGGGCCACGGCTACGAGCAGTACTTC.

This rearrangement joins TRBV28 to TRBJ1-5, with TRBD1 as a possible D gene (6 bases). Trimming removed 5 bases from V and 0 bases from J, with 17 bases in between. Germline V gene lookup returns CDR1 MDHEN and CDR2 SYDVKM. CDR3 length equals 17 residues. In nucleotides, the CDR3 is TGTGCCAGCAGTACAAGTTCAAGGGACACTAGCAATCAGCCCCAGCATTTT. It yields the protein CASSTSSRDTSNQPQHF.

The chain links TRBV10-3 to TRBJ2-7; TRBD1 agrees at 9 bases. Germline loops: CDR1 ENHRY, CDR2 SYGVKD. CDR3 size: 16 residues. J lost 2 bases, V lost 3 bases, and 8 bases had no gene match. The DNA for the CDR3 is TGTGCCATCAGTGACCCTGGGGACAGGGCAACCTACGAGCAGTACTTC. Encoded protein: CAISDPGDRATYEQYF.

Points on this clone: One junction end disagrees with the germline gene, perhaps due to a read error. This sequence joins TRBV20-1 and TRBJ2-7; possibly TRBD1 or TRBD2 for D (5 bases each). Germline V CDR1 and CDR2: DFQATT, SNEGSKA (reference sequence). The CDR3 sequence is 9 residues long. The CDR3: CSRGPEEVF. CDR3 sequence (DNA): TGCAGTAGGGGCCCGGAGGAGGTCTTC.